These 16 T cell receptor beta chains came from one sample sequenced in a study of blood T cell repertoires in COVID-19. Data came from immunoSEQ multiplex PCR; TCRdb stores just in-frame clones and leaves some out. Of fewer than 150,000 clones in the sample, approximately 85% were seen once. The sequencing input was peripheral blood. All receptors come from a woman in her sixties with COVID-19, enrolled during active disease.

The V and J genes are TRBV11-3 and TRBJ1-1, with unresolved D. Per the germline V gene, CDR1 is SGHNT and CDR2 is YENEEA. The CDR3 is 13 residues long. The ends were cut back, 1 base at V and 2 bases at J, with 5 bases in the middle. The CDR3: CASSLVVNTEAFF. The CDR3 DNA follows: TGTGCCAGCAGCTTAGTCGTTAACACTGAAGCTTTCTTT.

The V and J genes are TRBV9 and TRBJ2-3; 7 bases are a match to TRBD2. Losses at the gene ends were 4 bases for V and 5 bases for J; bases not matched to a gene: 10. The CDR3 extends over 15 amino acids. Germline V gene sequence: CDR1 SGDLS, CDR2 YYNGEE. CDR3 region: CASSPQERGIDTQYF. In DNA form, the CDR3 reads TGTGCCAGCAGCCCCCAGGAGCGGGGAATAGATACGCAGTATTTT.

The chain carries TRBV4-1 and TRBJ2-2; 7 positions agree with TRBD1. The CDR3 contains 17 residues. Trimming took 5 bases from V and 6 from J; bases not matched to a gene: 15. Germline V gives CDR1 MGHRA, CDR2 YSYEKL. The CDR3 region is CASSSMVETGYAGELFF. In nucleotides, the CDR3 is TGCGCCAGCAGCTCGATGGTAGAGACAGGGTATGCCGGGGAGCTGTTTTTT.

The chain has TRBV29-1 and TRBJ2-2, with 9 positions matching TRBD1. Germline CDR1 reads SQVTM; CDR2 reads ANQGSEA. The CDR3 runs to 15 residues. V trimming: 4 bases; J trimming: 4 bases; junction bases outside the gene matches: 7. CDR3 loop: CSVARDRVGTGELFF. CDR3 nucleotides: TGCAGCGTTGCCCGGGACAGGGTGGGCACCGGGGAGCTGTTTTTT.

The genes are TRBV6-5 and TRBJ2-7, with a possible D match to TRBD1 (6 bases). V lost 7 bases to trimming and J lost 2 bases, with 12 bases between them. The CDR3 is made up of 13 amino acids. Germline V lookup: CDR1 MNHEY, CDR2 SVGAGI. In DNA, the CDR3 is TGTGCCAGCATTGTCCGGGACACCTACGAGCAGTACTTC. It yields the protein CASIVRDTYEQYF.

The CDR3 protein is CASSRQGAAGNTIYF. CDR3 DNA: TGTGCCAGCAGCCGGCAGGGGGCCGCTGGAAACACCATATATTTT. This rearrangement joins TRBV5-4 to TRBJ1-3; TRBD1 aligns across 8 bases. Germline V gene data show CDR1 as SGHNT and CDR2 as YYREEE (reference sequence). This CDR3 is 15 amino acids long. J was trimmed by 2 bases and V by 4 bases; bases with no gene match: 5.

The chain uses TRBV6-1 and TRBJ1-2, with a possible D match to TRBD1 (6 bases). V was cut by 1 base and J by 4 bases, with 16 bases left in between. Germline CDR1 is MNHNS and CDR2 is SASEGT. The CDR3 length is 16 residues. The CDR3 loop is CASSEGSVGAGYGYTF. Written as DNA, the CDR3 is TGTGCCAGCAGTGAAGGGAGCGTGGGGGCGGGCTATGGCTACACCTTC.

This chain uses TRBV7-3 with TRBJ2-1; D is unclear. Per germline, CDR1 SGHTA and CDR2 FQGTGA. This CDR3 comprises 14 residues. V gave up 4 bases and J gave up 10 bases, with 17 bases separating them. Here the CDR3 DNA reads TGTGCCAGCAGCTCATCGACCGGATTCGGGGAGCAGTTCTTC. Protein: CASSSSTGFGEQFF.

This rearrangement joins TRBV14 to TRBJ1-1; the D is unclear. This CDR3 region has 14 residues. Germline CDR1 and CDR2: SGHDN and FVKESK. V was pared by 0 bases and J by 1 base, with 6 bases between. CDR3 in amino acids: CASSQEGGNTEAFF. CDR3 in DNA: TGTGCCAGCAGCCAAGAAGGAGGGAACACTGAAGCTTTCTTT. Drawing the rest from reference TRBV14 and TRBJ1-1, the complete variable domain is EAGVTQFPSHSVIEKGQTVTLRCDPISGHDNLYWYRRVMGKEIKFLLHFVKESKQDESGMPNNRFLAERTGGTYSTLKVQPAELEDSGVYFCASSQEGGNTEAFFGQGTRLTVV.

This rearrangement joins TRBV29-1 to TRBJ1-4, with a weak D call TRBD1 (5 bases). This CDR3 is 12 amino acids long. Germline V gene lookup returns CDR1 SQVTM and CDR2 ANQGSEA. V was cut by 0 bases and J by 13 bases, with 12 bases left in between. CDR3 protein: CSVEDGARSLFF. CDR3 in DNA: TGCAGCGTTGAAGATGGGGCCAGGTCACTGTTTTTT.

The chain links TRBV12-3 or TRBV12-4 to TRBJ1-2, with no clear D. This CDR3 has 12 amino acids. Deletions cut 5 bases from V and 2 bases from J, with 6 bases between. CDR3 bases: TGTGCCAGCAGTCCCCAAAACTATGGCTACACCTTC. Translation gives CASSPQNYGYTF.

The chain links TRBV19 to TRBJ1-1; a weak D match, TRBD1 (6 bases). This CDR3 is built from 13 residues. CDR1 is LNHDA, CDR2 SQIVND, per germline (reference sequence). Trimming took off 9 bases at V and 0 bases at J, with 11 bases between the two ends. The CDR3 is CASGEGVNTEAFF. CDR3 bases: TGTGCCAGCGGGGAGGGGGTGAACACTGAAGCTTTCTTT. The variable domain in full, completed from reference TRBV19 and TRBJ1-1, reads DGGITQSPKYLFRKEGQNVTLSCEQNLNHDAMYWYRQDPGQGLRLIYYSQIVNDFQKGDIAEGYSVSREKKESFPLTVTSAQKNPTAFYLCASGEGVNTEAFFGQGTRLTVV.

The chain employs TRBV27 and TRBJ1-5; TRBD1 matches 8 bases. V lost 0 bases and J lost 7; bases outside the gene matches: 5. Germline CDR1 reads MNHEY; CDR2 reads SMNVEV (reference sequence). CDR3 length: 15 amino acids. CDR3 sequence: CASSLSSQGAQPQHF. CDR3 nucleotides: TGTGCCAGCAGTTTATCGAGCCAGGGGGCACAGCCCCAGCATTTT.

This clone showed up many times. The chain carries TRBV12-3 or TRBV12-4 and TRBJ2-7; D might be TRBD2 (6 bases). This CDR3 is 12 amino acids long. V gave up 5 bases and J gave up 4 bases, with 9 bases separating them. This chain's CDR3 is CASSREHYEQYF. In DNA form, the CDR3 reads TGTGCCAGCAGTCGGGAGCATTACGAGCAGTACTTC.

This rearrangement joins TRBV28 to TRBJ2-1, with 9 bases fitting TRBD2. J lost 10 bases, V lost 3 bases, and 10 bases had no gene match. Germline V CDR1 and CDR2: MDHEN, SYDVKM. This CDR3 spans 15 amino acids. The CDR3 is CASSFVAGGPREQFF. The CDR3 DNA sequence: TGTGCCAGCAGTTTTGTTGCGGGGGGGCCTAGGGAGCAGTTCTTC.

This clone was seen a few times. The CDR3 region is CSVEAGTHGYTF. CDR3 DNA sequence: TGCAGCGTTGAGGCGGGCACCCATGGCTACACCTTC. The J gene is TRBJ1-2, the V gene TRBV29-1; D gene unclear. Looked up from germline, CDR1 is SQVTM and CDR2 is ANQGSEA. The length of the CDR3 is 12 residues. Trimming removed 3 bases at V and 6 bases at J, with 11 bases between.